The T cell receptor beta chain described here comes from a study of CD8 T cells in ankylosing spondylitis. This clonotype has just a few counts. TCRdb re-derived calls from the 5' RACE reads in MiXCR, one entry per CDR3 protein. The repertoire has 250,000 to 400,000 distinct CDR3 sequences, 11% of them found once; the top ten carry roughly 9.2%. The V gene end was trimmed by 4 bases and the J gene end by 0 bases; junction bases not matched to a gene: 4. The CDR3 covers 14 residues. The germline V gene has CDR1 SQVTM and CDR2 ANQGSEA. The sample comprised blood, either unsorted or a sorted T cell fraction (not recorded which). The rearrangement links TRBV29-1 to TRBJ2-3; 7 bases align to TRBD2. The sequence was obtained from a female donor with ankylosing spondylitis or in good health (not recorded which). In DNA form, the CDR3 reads TGCAGCGTTGTAGAGCGGGGCAGCACAGATACGCAGTATTTT. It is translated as CSVVERGSTDTQYF.